This TCR beta chain stems from a study of cytomegalovirus exposure and HLA in healthy donors. General study points: Associated with cytomegalovirus, according to the listing, were 150 to 200 TCR beta chains. Most TCR sequences proved rare, with some public TCRs found in many donors.

The CDR3 runs 14 residues. Trimming removed 2 bases at V and 4 bases at J, with 8 bases between. Germline values: CDR1 SGHTA, CDR2 FQGNSA. Profiled with immunoSEQ multiplex PCR; TCRdb holds only in-frame clones, not every one. Of some 250,000 clones listed, 90% are singletons. In the case of this clone: Its antigen is unidentified.

This chain joins TRBV7-2 and TRBJ2-2; D gene uncertain. This clonotype was sampled from a woman aged 18-29 years in good health and CMV-seronegative. Sequenced material: PBMCs. The CDR3: CASSLLGVTGELFF. In DNA, the CDR3 is TGTGCCAGCAGCTTATTGGGCGTCACCGGGGAGCTGTTTTTT.